This record looks at one T cell receptor beta chain sequence and its context. Its antigen is unknown. This sample is part of a study of blood T cells in healthy people across ages. Study-wide results and caveats: More naive CD4+ cells and higher diversity marked long-lived donors relative to aged donors.

The CDR3 consists of 10 residues. Per germline, CDR1 SNHLY and CDR2 FYNNEI. The V end was cut by 9 bases, the J end by 14 bases, with 14 bases between. A sample-barcoded 5' primer and a J-beta primer mix were used in a second PCR of roughly 7 to 12 cycles. Per sample, CDR3-containing paired-end reads numbered at least 2.5 million. Via MiXCR, TCRdb re-called the 5' RACE reads, giving one row per CDR3 protein. The sample gives 1.5 million to 2 million distinct CDR3 sequences, 30% to 40% of which show up once; 23% is in the top ten. The clonotype originates from a human donor in good health. Sequenced sample: blood. The V call is TRBV2, the J call TRBJ2-1, with D possibly TRBD2 on 5 matching bases. CDR3 DNA sequence: TGTGCCAGTAAAGCTAAGGAGGAGTTCTTC. This gives the protein CASKAKEEFF.